One sample yielded the 4 T cell receptor beta chains listed below, sequenced in a study of blood T cell repertoires in COVID-19 (dated by TCRdb to 2020 to 2021). The library was made by the immunoSEQ multiplex PCR assay. TCRdb's version of the immuneACCESS table is confined to in-frame rearrangements and falls short of the full clone set. An unresolved V gene accounts for under half of the shortfall where checked; the remainder is of unknown origin. This sample comprises about 200,000 clones, about nine tenths of them detected only once. The ten top clones hold roughly 0.7% of the sample. The material sequenced was peripheral blood. The receptors stem from a man aged 40-55 years with acute or convalescent COVID-19.

The V call is TRBV10-3, the J call TRBJ1-2; maybe TRBD1 (5 bases). Trimming cost V 1 base and J 6 bases, with 6 bases left between them. Germline loops: CDR1 ENHRY, CDR2 SYGVKD. This CDR3 has 12 amino acids. The CDR3 here is CAISEFRDGYTF. The DNA for the CDR3 is TGTGCCATCAGTGAGTTCAGGGATGGCTACACCTTC.

The chain carries TRBV27 and TRBJ2-7; D may be TRBD2 (6 bases). Deletions cut 10 bases from V and 11 bases from J, with 30 bases between. Looked up from germline, CDR1 is MNHEY and CDR2 is SMNVEV (reference sequence). This CDR3 is built from 15 residues. The CDR3 nucleotides read TGTGCCAAGAGAATTAGCGGACATGACGTTACGATAGAGTACTTC. Amino acids: CAKRISGHDVTIEYF.

The gene calls are TRBV11-2 and TRBJ2-7; maybe TRBD2 (7 bases). Germline V gene lookup returns CDR1 SGHAT and CDR2 FQNNGV. The CDR3 is 15 amino acids. V was shortened by 6 bases and J by 6 bases, with 21 bases between the two germline ends. The CDR3 region is CASRQSGGLSSEQYF. The CDR3, as DNA: TGTGCCAGCAGGCAGTCCGGGGGGCTGAGTAGCGAGCAGTACTTC.

This clone was counted only a few times. The rearrangement joins TRBV5-1 to TRBJ2-1; 10 nucleotides line up with TRBD1. CDR1 is SGHRS, CDR2 YFSETQ, per germline. The CDR3 length is 16 residues. V was pared by 4 bases and J by 5 bases, with 9 bases of the junction left unmatched. CDR3 residues: CASSTSRDRGHNEQFF. CDR3 bases: TGCGCCAGCAGCACCTCCCGTGACAGGGGGCACAATGAGCAGTTCTTC.